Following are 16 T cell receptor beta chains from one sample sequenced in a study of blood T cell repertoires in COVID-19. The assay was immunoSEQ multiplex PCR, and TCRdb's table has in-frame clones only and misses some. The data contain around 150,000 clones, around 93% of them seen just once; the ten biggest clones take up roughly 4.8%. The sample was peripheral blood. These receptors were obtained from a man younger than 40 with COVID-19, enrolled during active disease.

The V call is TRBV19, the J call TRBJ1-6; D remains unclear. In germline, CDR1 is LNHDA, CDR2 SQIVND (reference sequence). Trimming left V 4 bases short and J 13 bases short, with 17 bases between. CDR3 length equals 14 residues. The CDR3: CASSTPERPRPLHF. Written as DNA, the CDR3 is TGTGCCAGTAGTACCCCCGAACGACCGAGGCCCCTCCACTTT.

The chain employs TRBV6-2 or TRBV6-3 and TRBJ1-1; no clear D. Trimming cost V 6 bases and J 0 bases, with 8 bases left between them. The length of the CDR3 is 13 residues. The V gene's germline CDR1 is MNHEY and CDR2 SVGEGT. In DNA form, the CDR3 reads TGTGCCAGCAGCTTCGGGATGAACACTGAAGCTTTCTTT. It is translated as CASSFGMNTEAFF.

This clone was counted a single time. The CDR3 spells CASSITGDSPLHF. CDR3 nucleotides: TGCGCCAGCAGCATCACAGGGGATTCACCCCTCCACTTT. V usage is TRBV5-1 and J usage is TRBJ1-6; 7 positions match TRBD1. The V gene's germline CDR1 is SGHRS and CDR2 YFSETQ. V lost 4 bases to trimming and J lost 8 bases; unmatched junction nucleotides: 3. The CDR3 is 13 residues long.

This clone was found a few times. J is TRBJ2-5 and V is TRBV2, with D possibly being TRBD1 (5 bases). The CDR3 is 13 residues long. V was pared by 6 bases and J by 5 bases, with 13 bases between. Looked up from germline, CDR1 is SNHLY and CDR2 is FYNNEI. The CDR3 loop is CASRQATGETQYF. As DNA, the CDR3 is TGTGCCAGCAGACAGGCGACTGGGGAGACCCAGTACTTC.

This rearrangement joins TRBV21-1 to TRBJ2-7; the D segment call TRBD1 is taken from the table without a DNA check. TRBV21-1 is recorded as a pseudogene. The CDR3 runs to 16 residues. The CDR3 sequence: CASSKAGTGKTYEQYF. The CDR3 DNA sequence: TGTGCCAGCAGCAAAGCAGGCACAGGGAAGACCTACGAGCAGTACTTC.

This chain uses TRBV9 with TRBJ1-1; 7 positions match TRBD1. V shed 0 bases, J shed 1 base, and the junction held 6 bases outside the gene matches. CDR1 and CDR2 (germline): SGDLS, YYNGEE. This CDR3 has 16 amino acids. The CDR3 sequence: CASSVATGQPNTEAFF. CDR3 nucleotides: TGTGCCAGCAGCGTAGCTACGGGACAGCCGAACACTGAAGCTTTCTTT.

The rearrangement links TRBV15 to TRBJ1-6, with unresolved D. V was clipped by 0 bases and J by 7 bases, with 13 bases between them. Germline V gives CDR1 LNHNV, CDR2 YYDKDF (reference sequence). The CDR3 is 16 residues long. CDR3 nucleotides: TGTGCCACCAGCAGAGATCAGGCCATTAAAAATTCACCCCTCCACTTT. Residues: CATSRDQAIKNSPLHF.

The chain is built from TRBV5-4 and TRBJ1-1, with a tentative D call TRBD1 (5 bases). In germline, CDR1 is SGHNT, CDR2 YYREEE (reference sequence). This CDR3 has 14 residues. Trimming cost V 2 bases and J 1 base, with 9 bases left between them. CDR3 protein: CASSFGGSNTEAFF. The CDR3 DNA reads TGTGCCAGCAGCTTCGGGGGTTCGAACACTGAAGCTTTCTTT.

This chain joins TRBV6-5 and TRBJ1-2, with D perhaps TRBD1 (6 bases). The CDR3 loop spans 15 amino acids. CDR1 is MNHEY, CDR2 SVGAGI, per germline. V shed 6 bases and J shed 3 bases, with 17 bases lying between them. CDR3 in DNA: TGTGCCAGCAGGCAAGACAGGAGCCTCGACTATGGCTACACCTTC. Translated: CASRQDRSLDYGYTF.

The CDR3 bases are TGTGCCAGCAGCTTGGAGGAGAGGGGCAATCAGCCCCAGCATTTT. Translation gives CASSLEERGNQPQHF. This chain connects TRBV5-4 to TRBJ1-5; D is uncertain. This CDR3 is built from 15 residues. Trimming left V 0 bases short and J 2 bases short, with 9 bases between. Germline assignment: CDR1 SGHNT and CDR2 YYREEE (reference sequence).

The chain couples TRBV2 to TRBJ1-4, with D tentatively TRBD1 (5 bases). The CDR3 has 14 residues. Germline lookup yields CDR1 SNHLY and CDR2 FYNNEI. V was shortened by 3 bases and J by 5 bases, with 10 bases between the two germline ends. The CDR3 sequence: CASSEGRLNEKLFF. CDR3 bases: TGTGCCAGCAGTGAGGGGCGGCTCAATGAAAAACTGTTTTTT. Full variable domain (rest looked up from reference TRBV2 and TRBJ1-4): EPEVTQTPSHQVTQMGQEVILRCVPISNHLYFYWYRQILGQKVEFLVSFYNNEISEKSEIFDDQFSVERPDGSNFTLKIRSTKLEDSAMYFCASSEGRLNEKLFFGSGTQLSVL.

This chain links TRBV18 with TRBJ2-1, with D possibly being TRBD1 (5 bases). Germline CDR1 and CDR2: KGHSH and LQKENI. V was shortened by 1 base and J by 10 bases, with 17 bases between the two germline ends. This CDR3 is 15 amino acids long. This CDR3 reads CASSPQGSGLQEQFF. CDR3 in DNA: TGTGCCAGCTCACCACAGGGGTCCGGGTTACAGGAGCAGTTCTTC.

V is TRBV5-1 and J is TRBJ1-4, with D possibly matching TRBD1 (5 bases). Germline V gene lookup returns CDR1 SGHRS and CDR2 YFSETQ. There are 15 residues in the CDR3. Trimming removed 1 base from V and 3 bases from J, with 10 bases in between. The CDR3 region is CASSLQGQPNEKLFF. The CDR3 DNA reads TGCGCCAGCAGCTTGCAGGGCCAGCCTAATGAAAAACTGTTTTTT.

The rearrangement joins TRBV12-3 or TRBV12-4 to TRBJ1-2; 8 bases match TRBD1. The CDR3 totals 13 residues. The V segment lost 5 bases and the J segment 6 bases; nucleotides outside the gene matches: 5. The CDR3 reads CASSPRTGNGYTF. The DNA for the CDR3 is TGTGCCAGCAGTCCACGGACAGGGAATGGCTACACCTTC.

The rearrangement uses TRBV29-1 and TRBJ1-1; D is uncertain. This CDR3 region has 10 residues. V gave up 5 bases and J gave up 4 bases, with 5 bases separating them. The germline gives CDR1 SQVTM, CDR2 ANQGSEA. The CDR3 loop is CSVRVTEAFF. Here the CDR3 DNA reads TGCAGCGTTCGGGTCACTGAAGCTTTCTTT.

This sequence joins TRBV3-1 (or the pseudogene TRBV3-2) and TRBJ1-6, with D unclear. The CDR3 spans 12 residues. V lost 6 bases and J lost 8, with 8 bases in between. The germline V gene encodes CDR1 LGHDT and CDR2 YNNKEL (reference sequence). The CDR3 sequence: CASRLVDSPLHF. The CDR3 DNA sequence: TGTGCCAGCAGGCTAGTTGATTCACCCCTCCACTTT.